Listed below are T cell receptor beta chains from one sample, sequenced in a study of identical twins. TCRdb passed the 5' RACE reads through MiXCR, listing each CDR3 protein once. The sample lists around 1.7 million distinct CDR3 sequences; under 35% were seen once. The sequenced sample consisted of cord blood. Receptors originate from a newborn girl in good health. Each CDR3 is given without its conserved first and last residue.

cdr3_aa: AIRTCSYEQY
j_call: TRBJ2-7
v_call: TRBV10-3

cdr3_aa: ASSLAGESSYNEQF
j_call: TRBJ2-1
v_call: TRBV12-3/TRBV12-4

cdr3_aa: SAPPPGGPYEQY
j_call: TRBJ2-7
v_call: TRBV20-1

cdr3_aa: ASSSVGGANNQPQH
j_call: TRBJ1-5
v_call: TRBV7-2

cdr3_aa: ASSLRMRDSGTYEQY
j_call: TRBJ2-7
v_call: TRBV14

cdr3_aa: ASSLDRRFKNQPQH
j_call: TRBJ1-5
v_call: TRBV6-5

cdr3_aa: ASSLDPGLVVYEQY
j_call: TRBJ2-7
v_call: TRBV12-3/TRBV12-4

cdr3_aa: ASSYPGQQNTEAF
j_call: TRBJ1-1
v_call: TRBV6-6

cdr3_aa: ASIPFSTSGRYNEQF
j_call: TRBJ2-1
v_call: TRBV28

cdr3_aa: SVVAAPTGPYEQY
j_call: TRBJ2-7
v_call: TRBV20-1

cdr3_aa: ASSLGRIDTQY
j_call: TRBJ2-3
v_call: TRBV28